The 25 T cell receptor beta chains reported below all come from one sample, sequenced in a study of shared clonotypes between healthy human individuals. Profiled with immunoSEQ multiplex PCR; TCRdb holds only in-frame clones, not every one. The top ten clones hold approximately 0.4% of a sample with roughly 1,600,000 clones, less than 99% of them seen once. Sequenced material: naive CD4+ T cells sorted from blood. Regarding subset: CD45RA+ positively selected. These receptors came from a man aged 25-45 years in good health.

The V gene is TRBV27, the J gene TRBJ2-3; 7 bases map to TRBD2. Trimming at V came to 6 bases and at J to 0 bases, leaving 9 bases not matched to a gene. CDR1 and CDR2 (germline): MNHEY, SMNVEV (reference sequence). The CDR3 extends over 16 amino acids. The CDR3 bases are TGTGCCAGCAGGCCCTGGGCGGGGGTGAGCACAGATACGCAGTATTTT. Residues: CASRPWAGVSTDTQYF.

On this clone itself: Other DNA sequences in the same sample also yield this CDR3. The chain has TRBV5-1 and TRBJ2-7; 7 positions match TRBD2. Germline V gene data show CDR1 as SGHRS and CDR2 as YFSETQ. This CDR3 spans 13 amino acids. Trimming at V came to 2 bases and at J to 3 bases, leaving 2 bases not matched to a gene. In nucleotides, the CDR3 is TGCGCCAGCAGCTTACTAGCGAGCTACGAGCAGTACTTC. The encoded protein is CASSLLASYEQYF.

The CDR3 here is CSVEYPGRPPAEAFF. The DNA for the CDR3 is TGCAGCGTTGAATACCCAGGGCGCCCCCCCGCTGAAGCTTTCTTT. V usage is TRBV29-1 and J usage is TRBJ1-1; D is perhaps TRBD1 (5 bases). The V and J ends lost 2 bases and 6 bases respectively, with 19 bases between them. This CDR3 has 15 amino acids. Germline V gives CDR1 SQVTM, CDR2 ANQGSEA.

CDR3 DNA: TGTGCCAGCAGATCCTTGGGGGGATCTGAGGAGCAGTACTTC. Protein product: CASRSLGGSEEQYF. The J gene is TRBJ2-7, the V gene TRBV27; D may be TRBD2 (6 bases). The CDR3 sequence is 14 residues long. Germline CDR1 reads MNHEY; CDR2 reads SMNVEV (reference sequence). Trimming left V 6 bases short and J 7 bases short, with 19 bases between.

CDR3 sequence: CASSLVLGASYTF. CDR3 nucleotide sequence: TGTGCCAGCAGCTTAGTGTTGGGGGCGAGTTACACCTTC. J is TRBJ1-2 and V is TRBV7-9; tentatively, D is TRBD1 (6 bases). The CDR3 has 13 residues. Germline CDR1 is SEHNR and CDR2 is FQNEAQ (reference sequence). The V end was cut by 1 base, the J end by 11 bases, with 14 bases between.

The chain carries TRBV9 and TRBJ1-5, with a weak D call TRBD1 (5 bases). Trimming took 4 bases from V and 2 from J, leaving 16 bases between them. Germline CDR1 and CDR2: SGDLS and YYNGEE. The length of the CDR3 is 16 residues. The CDR3 DNA reads as TGTGCCAGCAGCCACGGCGGCGGGGCCGGCAATCAGCCCCAGCATTTT. It codes for CASSHGGGAGNQPQHF.

This clone was seen once. The chain combines TRBV11-2 with TRBJ2-1; 10 positions match TRBD2. This CDR3 has 19 residues. J gave up 2 bases and V 1 base, and 11 bases lay outside the gene matches. Germline values: CDR1 SGHAT, CDR2 FQNNGV. CDR3 amino acids: CASSLVGGAGGPPYNEQFF. The CDR3 DNA sequence: TGTGCCAGCAGCTTAGTAGGCGGAGCGGGAGGGCCCCCCTACAATGAGCAGTTCTTC.

This clone appeared once. The rearrangement uses TRBV5-1 and TRBJ2-1, with TRBD1 as a possible D gene (6 bases). CDR1 SGHRS and CDR2 YFSETQ come from the germline V gene. The CDR3 consists of 16 residues. V was shortened by 6 bases and J by 0 bases, with 16 bases between the two germline ends. CDR3 coding DNA: TGCGCCAGCACCCTCGGGGACACCGGCTCCTACAATGAGCAGTTCTTC. This sequence encodes CASTLGDTGSYNEQFF.

The gene calls are TRBV10-2 and TRBJ2-1; 14 nucleotides line up with TRBD2. V lost 4 bases, J lost 2 bases, and 10 bases stayed unmatched. This CDR3 is built from 19 residues. In germline, CDR1 is WSHSY, CDR2 SAAADI. In nucleotides, the CDR3 is TGCGCCAGCAGTGTTACCGGGACTAGCGGGAGAGTCGCCTACAATGAGCAGTTCTTC. Translation gives CASSVTGTSGRVAYNEQFF.

Here the CDR3 reads CASRRDLYSNQPQHF. Here the CDR3 DNA reads TGTGCCAGTAGAAGGGACCTATATAGCAATCAGCCCCAGCATTTT. This chain connects TRBV19 to TRBJ1-5, with a weak D call TRBD1 (5 bases). The V gene's germline CDR1 is LNHDA and CDR2 SQIVND (reference sequence). This CDR3 contains 15 residues. The V gene lost 6 bases and the J gene lost 0 bases, with 12 bases spanning the gap.

The CDR3 DNA sequence: TGCGCCAGCAGTGAGACAGATCAGCCCCAGCATTTT. Amino acids: CASSETDQPQHF. This chain uses TRBV10-1 with TRBJ1-5; no clear D gene. The CDR3 consists of 12 residues. Germline V gene sequence: CDR1 WNHNN, CDR2 SYGVQD (reference sequence). With 2 bases removed from V and 5 bases from J, the gap between germline ends came to 4 bases.

About this clone: Other nucleotide sequences from this sample produce the same CDR3. The chain couples TRBV11-2 to TRBJ2-5; unclear D gene. V was pared by 1 base and J by 2 bases, with 8 bases between. Germline V gene data show CDR1 as SGHAT and CDR2 as FQNNGV. The CDR3 sequence is 14 residues long. The DNA for the CDR3 is TGTGCCAGCAGCTTAGTTTTAGGTCAAGAGACCCAGTACTTC. It yields the protein CASSLVLGQETQYF.

This chain joins TRBV11-2 and TRBJ2-7; the D gene could be TRBD1 or TRBD2 (5 bases each). Trimming cost V 4 bases and J 3 bases, with 22 bases left between them. This CDR3 contains 17 residues. Germline assignment: CDR1 SGHAT and CDR2 FQNNGV. The CDR3 DNA reads TGTGCCAGCAGCTCCTGGCTGAGGGGAACTAACTTCTACGAGCAGTACTTC. Translating it yields CASSSWLRGTNFYEQYF.

As concerns this clone: The sample contains more than one DNA sequence encoding this CDR3. This sequence joins TRBV5-1 and TRBJ2-1; 7 nucleotides match TRBD2. This CDR3 contains 15 residues. CDR1 and CDR2 from the germline V gene are SGHRS and YFSETQ. The V and J ends lost 3 bases and 0 bases, in that order; junction bases with no gene match: 3. Here the CDR3 reads CASSSSGSSYNEQFF. CDR3 sequence (DNA): TGCGCCAGCAGCTCTAGCGGAAGCTCCTACAATGAGCAGTTCTTC.

This clone was picked up one time. The rearrangement links TRBV4-3 to TRBJ2-7; 7 bases match TRBD1. CDR1 and CDR2 from the germline V gene are LGHNA and YSLEER. The V gene end was trimmed by 0 bases and the J gene end by 6 bases; junction bases not matched to a gene: 8. This CDR3 is built from 15 residues. The CDR3 loop reads CASSQDLTGDIEQYF. The CDR3 nucleotides read TGCGCCAGCAGCCAAGATCTTACAGGGGACATCGAGCAGTACTTC.

On this clone: The same CDR3 also results from other DNA sequences found in this sample. The DNA of the CDR3 is TGCGCCAGCAGCTTGGTTAGCCAAGAGACCCAGTACTTC. Translated, it gives CASSLVSQETQYF. The V call is TRBV5-1, the J call TRBJ2-5; D unresolved. V gave up 0 bases and J gave up 1 base, with 4 bases separating them. In germline, CDR1 is SGHRS, CDR2 YFSETQ. The CDR3 is 13 amino acids.

V and J are TRBV11-3 and TRBJ2-3; 8 bases align to TRBD2. This CDR3 region has 17 residues. CDR1 and CDR2 from the germline V gene are SGHNT and YENEEA. The V gene end was trimmed by 5 bases and the J gene end by 7 bases; junction bases not matched to a gene: 17. In DNA, the CDR3 is TGTGCCAGCAGCCACGGGAGGGCCGATCTCGGAAAAAATACGCAGTATTTT. The encoded protein is CASSHGRADLGKNTQYF.

This clone was found once. The gene calls are TRBV7-6 and TRBJ2-2, with D possibly being TRBD1 (5 bases). This CDR3 has 20 residues. V was shortened by 4 bases and J by 3 bases, with 27 bases between the two germline ends. The germline V gene encodes CDR1 SGHVS and CDR2 FNYEAQ. The CDR3 loop reads CASSSRVIGVLGLDTGELFF. The CDR3 DNA follows: TGTGCCAGCAGCTCCCGCGTGATAGGGGTCCTGGGGTTAGACACCGGGGAGCTGTTTTTT.

The chain couples TRBV11-2 to TRBJ2-1; 7 nucleotides match TRBD1. V was clipped by 7 bases and J by 0 bases; unmatched bases: 6. Germline lookup yields CDR1 SGHAT and CDR2 FQNNGV. This CDR3 has 15 amino acids. The CDR3 nucleotides are TGTGCCAGCACCTCGGACAGGAGCTCCTACAATGAGCAGTTCTTC. Amino acids: CASTSDRSSYNEQFF.

A remark on this clone: This specimen includes other DNA sequences encoding the same CDR3. The CDR3 DNA is TGTGCCAGCAGCTTAGACACCGGGGAGCTGTTTTTT. As protein: CASSLDTGELFF. V usage is TRBV7-8 and J usage is TRBJ2-2, with no clear D. Germline lookup yields CDR1 SGHVS and CDR2 FQNEAQ. Deletions cut 1 base from V and 3 bases from J, with 0 bases between. CDR3 length: 12 residues.

This chain connects TRBV29-1 to TRBJ2-4; 8 bases are a match to TRBD1. Germline V gene data show CDR1 as SQVTM and CDR2 as ANQGSEA. Germline trimming cut 7 bases from V and 1 base from J; bases unmatched to any gene: 3. This CDR3 has 13 amino acids. The CDR3 loop reads CSGRTGAKNIQYF. CDR3 nucleotides: TGCAGCGGACGGACAGGGGCCAAAAACATTCAGTACTTC.

The genes are TRBV5-4 and TRBJ2-7; tentative D call: TRBD1 (6 bases). Germline CDR1 and CDR2: SGHNT and YYREEE (reference sequence). Trimming took off 2 bases at V and 2 bases at J, with 14 bases between the two ends. This CDR3 has 15 amino acids. This CDR3 is CASSFSKAGAYEQYF. CDR3 coding DNA: TGTGCCAGCAGCTTTTCTAAGGCAGGGGCCTACGAGCAGTACTTC. The complete variable domain, with remaining parts taken from reference TRBV5-4 and TRBJ2-7, reads ETGVTQSPTHLIKTRGQQVTLRCSSQSGHNTVSWYQQALGQGPQFIFQYYREEENGRGNFPPRFSGLQFPNYSSELNVNALELDDSALYLCASSFSKAGAYEQYFGPGTRLTVT.

The gene calls are TRBV7-6 and TRBJ2-7; 13 bases line up with TRBD2. The V segment lost 1 base and the J segment 7 bases; nucleotides outside the gene matches: 10. The CDR3 has 17 residues. The germline gives CDR1 SGHVS, CDR2 FNYEAQ. Written as DNA, the CDR3 is TGTGCCAGCAGCTTAGGTTCGGGGACTAGCGGGATAGGGGAGCAGTACTTC. Translation gives CASSLGSGTSGIGEQYF.

This clone appeared once. V usage is TRBV30 and J usage is TRBJ2-3, with TRBD1 matching over 7 bases. CDR3 length: 14 amino acids. Trimming at V came to 5 bases and at J to 2 bases, leaving 7 bases not matched to a gene. Germline values: CDR1 GTSNPN, CDR2 SVGIG (reference sequence). The CDR3 DNA is TGTGCCTGGGACCCGGGACAGCTCACAGATACGCAGTATTTT. Translated, it gives CAWDPGQLTDTQYF.

The chain employs TRBV5-1 and TRBJ2-1, with D possibly being TRBD2 (5 bases). CDR1 and CDR2 (germline): SGHRS, YFSETQ. Trimming left V 2 bases short and J 3 bases short, with 12 bases between. The CDR3 contains 15 residues. This CDR3 is CASSFSGVSYNEQFF. CDR3 DNA sequence: TGCGCCAGCAGCTTCAGCGGAGTAAGCTACAATGAGCAGTTCTTC.